What follows are 27 T cell receptor beta chains derived from one specimen sequenced in a study of T cell changes during pregnancy in multiple sclerosis. Profiled with immunoSEQ multiplex PCR; TCRdb holds only in-frame clones, not every one. The table shows about 73,000 clones, with around nine tenths occurring only once. Material: peripheral blood, obtained in the second trimester of pregnancy. All receptors come from a female donor in good health, enrolled as a control in a pregnancy study.

This clone was observed a single time. This chain links TRBV28 with TRBJ1-3; 8 bases match TRBD1. With V trimmed by 2 bases and J by 2 bases, 14 bases remained unmatched. This CDR3 has 19 amino acids. Germline values: CDR1 MDHEN, CDR2 SYDVKM. CDR3 coding DNA: TGTGCCAGCAGTTTACTACAAGGGGGCAGGGGGCTGACTGGAAACACCATATATTTT. Encoded protein: CASSLLQGGRGLTGNTIYF.

V and J are TRBV7-2 and TRBJ1-2; tentatively, D is TRBD1 (6 bases). The CDR3 contains 14 residues. Per the germline V gene, CDR1 is SGHTA and CDR2 is FQGNSA. Trimming took 3 bases from V and 2 from J, leaving 10 bases between them. CDR3 region: CASSLNRANYGYTF. CDR3 nucleotides: TGTGCCAGCAGCTTGAACAGGGCGAACTATGGCTACACCTTC.

The V call is TRBV18, the J call TRBJ1-3, with 7 bases aligning to TRBD1. Germline V lookup: CDR1 KGHSH, CDR2 LQKENI. V gave up 4 bases and J gave up 1 base; unmatched junction bases: 7. The CDR3 runs 16 residues. CDR3 in DNA: TGTGCCAGCTCACGGACAGGTCCCCAATCTGGAAACACCATATATTTT. This translates into CASSRTGPQSGNTIYF.

The chain links TRBV5-4 to TRBJ1-2; D might be TRBD1 (5 bases). The germline V gene has CDR1 SGHNT and CDR2 YYREEE (reference sequence). The CDR3 consists of 13 residues. V was trimmed by 5 bases and J by 10 bases, leaving 18 bases between them. CDR3: CASRVTGREDYTF. The DNA for the CDR3 is TGTGCCAGCAGGGTTACGGGCAGGGAGGACTACACCTTC. Full variable domain (outside the CDR3, taken from reference TRBV5-4 and TRBJ1-2): ETGVTQSPTHLIKTRGQQVTLRCSSQSGHNTVSWYQQALGQGPQFIFQYYREEENGRGNFPPRFSGLQFPNYSSELNVNALELDDSALYLCASRVTGREDYTFGSGTRLTVV.

As for this clone: In the same sample, other DNA sequences code for this CDR3. This rearrangement joins TRBV6-5 to TRBJ2-7; 8 nucleotides align to TRBD1. Germline V gene sequence: CDR1 MNHEY, CDR2 SVGAGI. The CDR3 length is 14 residues. Trimming took 6 bases from V and 2 from J; bases not matched to a gene: 6. The CDR3 region has the DNA TGTGCCAGCAGCACCGGGACAGGAGCCTACGAGCAGTACTTC. Translating it yields CASSTGTGAYEQYF.

This chain links TRBV7-8 with TRBJ2-5, with 8 bases aligning to TRBD1. The CDR3 contains 16 residues. J lost 3 bases, V lost 1 base, and 7 bases had no gene match. The germline V gene has CDR1 SGHVS and CDR2 FQNEAQ. CDR3 DNA: TGTGCCAGCAGCTTAGGACCAGGGGGCTGGGAAGAGACCCAGTACTTC. This gives the protein CASSLGPGGWEETQYF.

This rearrangement joins TRBV7-6 to TRBJ1-1; no clear D gene. Looked up from germline, CDR1 is SGHVS and CDR2 is FNYEAQ. The CDR3 is 14 residues long. V gave up 5 bases and J gave up 0 bases, with 10 bases separating them. As DNA, the CDR3 is TGTGCCAGCAGCCCCGGTGCCCTGAACACTGAAGCTTTCTTT. It encodes CASSPGALNTEAFF.

This clone was seen only once. V usage is TRBV2 and J usage is TRBJ1-2, with 7 bases identical to TRBD1. Germline assignment: CDR1 SNHLY and CDR2 FYNNEI. V was clipped by 7 bases and J by 4 bases; unmatched bases: 3. CDR3 length: 12 residues. CDR3 bases: TGTGCCAGCATTGCAGGGGGCTATGGCTACACCTTC. Protein sequence: CASIAGGYGYTF.

The rearrangement joins TRBV15 to TRBJ2-3; 9 bases are shared with TRBD1. The CDR3 length is 17 residues. Germline assignment: CDR1 LNHNV and CDR2 YYDKDF (reference sequence). The J segment lost 4 bases and the V segment lost 0 bases, leaving 8 bases of the junction unmatched. The CDR3 protein is CATSRDKGTGYADTQYF. The CDR3 coding sequence is TGTGCCACCAGCAGAGACAAAGGGACAGGGTATGCAGATACGCAGTATTTT.

This chain links TRBV20-1 with TRBJ1-1; D is ambiguous. V shed 6 bases and J shed 6 bases, with 11 bases lying between them. Per germline, CDR1 DFQATT and CDR2 SNEGSKA (reference sequence). CDR3 length: 11 residues. The CDR3 nucleotides are TGCAGTGCCAGAAACGAGGCTGAAGCTTTCTTT. Translating it yields CSARNEAEAFF.

This chain connects TRBV7-2 to TRBJ1-2; 8 bases match TRBD1. V dropped 8 bases and J dropped 8; count of bases not matched to a gene: 10. This CDR3 has 13 residues. CDR1 is SGHTA and CDR2 is FQGNSA in the germline V gene. CDR3 in amino acids: CASHNQGASGYTF. The CDR3 nucleotides are TGTGCCAGCCATAATCAGGGGGCGTCCGGCTACACCTTC. The whole variable domain, filled in from reference TRBV7-2 and TRBJ1-2, reads GAGVSQSPSNKVTEKGKDVELRCDPISGHTALYWYRQSLGQGLEFLIYFQGNSAPDKSGLPSDRFSAERTGGSVSTLTIQRTQQEDSAVYLCASHNQGASGYTFGSGTRLTVV.

J is TRBJ1-3 and V is TRBV6-5, with 8 bases lining up with TRBD1. The CDR3 loop spans 15 amino acids. Per the germline V gene, CDR1 is MNHEY and CDR2 is SVGAGI. With V trimmed by 5 bases and J by 0 bases, 3 bases remained unmatched. In DNA form, the CDR3 reads TGTGCCAGCAGTGGGGACAGGAACTCTGGAAACACCATATATTTT. It specifies CASSGDRNSGNTIYF.

CDR3 nucleotide sequence: TGTGCCAGCAGCTTTATATCCACCGGGGAGCTGTTTTTT. This codes for CASSFISTGELFF. The V and J genes are TRBV7-3 and TRBJ2-2; D remains unclear. The CDR3 has 13 amino acids. Trimming removed 3 bases from V and 4 bases from J, with 6 bases in between. Germline V gene lookup returns CDR1 SGHTA and CDR2 FQGTGA.

This chain joins TRBV10-3 and TRBJ1-3; D is possibly TRBD1 (5 bases). CDR1 ENHRY and CDR2 SYGVKD come from the germline V gene. This CDR3 is built from 13 residues. V lost 9 bases and J 7 bases, leaving 16 bases between the germline ends. CDR3 sequence reads: CAISGAALNTIYF. As DNA, the CDR3 is TGTGCCATTAGCGGGGCGGCCTTGAACACCATATATTTT.

The J gene is TRBJ1-2, the V gene TRBV19; 8 bases are a match to TRBD1. The V gene end was trimmed by 7 bases and the J gene end by 3 bases; junction bases not matched to a gene: 7. The germline CDR1 and CDR2 sequences are LNHDA and SQIVND (reference sequence). This CDR3 region has 14 residues. CDR3 DNA sequence: TGTGCCAGTACCCCCAGGGGGCGCGACTATGGCTACACCTTC. It specifies CASTPRGRDYGYTF.

The chain has TRBV7-8 and TRBJ1-5; the D gene is possibly TRBD1 (6 bases). V was pared by 7 bases and J by 7 bases, with 17 bases between. The CDR3 runs to 14 residues. Germline lookup yields CDR1 SGHVS and CDR2 FQNEAQ. This chain's CDR3 is CASTQLTGGQPQHF. The CDR3 region has the DNA TGTGCCAGCACCCAACTGACAGGCGGCCAGCCCCAGCATTTT.

This rearrangement joins TRBV6-6 to TRBJ1-2; 12 bases match TRBD1. Germline CDR1 reads MNHNY; CDR2 reads SVGAGI (reference sequence). This CDR3 has 15 amino acids. J was trimmed by 6 bases and V by 2 bases; bases with no gene match: 4. The CDR3 spells CASSYPGTGGDGYTF. The DNA of the CDR3 is TGTGCCAGCAGTTACCCCGGGACAGGGGGCGATGGCTACACCTTC.

This CDR3 reads CASSEDRGLGTEAFF. As DNA, the CDR3 is TGTGCCAGCAGTGAGGACAGGGGGCTGGGCACTGAAGCTTTCTTT. The chain recombines TRBV27 with TRBJ1-1, with 11 positions matching TRBD1. The CDR3 has 15 residues. Germline CDR1 is MNHEY and CDR2 is SMNVEV (reference sequence). The trim removed 5 bases at V and 4 bases at J, leaving 6 bases unmatched.

The chain recombines TRBV5-5 with TRBJ1-3; D not certain. CDR1 is SGHKS, CDR2 YYEKEE, per germline (reference sequence). The CDR3 runs to 15 residues. V lost 0 bases to trimming and J lost 2 bases, with 9 bases between them. CDR3 loop: CASSLGAQAGNTIYF. CDR3 nucleotide sequence: TGTGCCAGCAGCTTGGGGGCGCAGGCTGGAAACACCATATATTTT.

The rearrangement joins TRBV6-5 to TRBJ1-3; the D gene is possibly TRBD1 (6 bases). Germline CDR1 and CDR2: MNHEY and SVGAGI. The germline V and J ends were trimmed by 5 bases and 0 bases, with 11 bases remaining between them. The length of the CDR3 is 15 residues. CDR3 DNA sequence: TGTGCCAGCAGTCCTGACAGGTACTCTGGAAACACCATATATTTT. This sequence encodes CASSPDRYSGNTIYF.

This clone has only one observation. This chain uses TRBV19 with TRBJ2-1, with 9 bases identical to TRBD2. Germline V gene data show CDR1 as LNHDA and CDR2 as SQIVND (reference sequence). The V segment lost 3 bases and the J segment 7 bases; nucleotides outside the gene matches: 7. This CDR3 is 15 amino acids long. The CDR3 is CASSIGGGAWNEQFF. In nucleotides, the CDR3 is TGTGCCAGTAGTATTGGCGGGGGGGCCTGGAATGAGCAGTTCTTC.

The chain recombines TRBV6-5 with TRBJ1-2, with 7 bases aligning to TRBD1. V shed 5 bases, J shed 7 bases, and the junction held 7 bases outside the gene matches. The germline CDR1 and CDR2 sequences are MNHEY and SVGAGI. The CDR3 consists of 13 residues. The CDR3 DNA sequence: TGTGCCAGCAGTCCGACAGGGTCAGGTGGCTACACCTTC. Residues: CASSPTGSGGYTF.

The chain couples TRBV9 to TRBJ1-1; D is unclear. V dropped 0 bases and J dropped 3 bases, with 12 bases sitting between them. Germline CDR1 and CDR2: SGDLS and YYNGEE. This CDR3 has 15 amino acids. This CDR3 reads CASSVDPSPYTEAFF. DNA for the CDR3: TGTGCCAGCAGCGTAGACCCGAGTCCGTACACTGAAGCTTTCTTT. Drawing the rest from reference TRBV9 and TRBJ1-1, the complete variable domain is DSGVTQTPKHLITATGQRVTLRCSPRSGDLSVYWYQQSLDQGLQFLIQYYNGEERAKGNILERFSAQQFPDLHSELNLSSLELGDSALYFCASSVDPSPYTEAFFGQGTRLTVV.

This sequence joins TRBV6-4 and TRBJ2-3; D gene unclear. CDR1 and CDR2 from the germline V gene are MRHNA and SNTAGT. Trimming pared 4 bases from V and 5 bases from J, leaving 10 bases between. The CDR3 is 13 amino acids. In DNA, the CDR3 is TGTGCCAGCAGTGCCATTACTGAAGATACGCAGTATTTT. Its protein product is CASSAITEDTQYF.

The chain combines TRBV19 with TRBJ1-5, with D perhaps TRBD1 (6 bases). V lost 3 bases and J 4 bases, leaving 10 bases between the germline ends. Looked up from germline, CDR1 is LNHDA and CDR2 is SQIVND (reference sequence). The CDR3 is 14 amino acids. The CDR3 spells CASSILQGNQPQHF. In nucleotides, the CDR3 is TGTGCCAGTAGTATCCTCCAGGGGAATCAGCCCCAGCATTTT.

The CDR3 DNA follows: TGTGCCAGCGACCGGGACACGAAGACCCAGTACTTC. This translates into CASDRDTKTQYF. The chain is built from TRBV28 and TRBJ2-5; D may be TRBD1 (6 bases). Germline lookup yields CDR1 MDHEN and CDR2 SYDVKM. V lost 8 bases, J lost 6 bases, and 13 bases lay in between. The CDR3 length is 12 residues.

The chain uses TRBV5-8 and TRBJ1-5; 9 nucleotides align to TRBD1. With V trimmed by 6 bases and J by 6 bases, 7 bases remained unmatched. This CDR3 contains 14 residues. Germline CDR1 is SGHTS and CDR2 is YDEGEE. CDR3 nucleotide sequence: TGTGCCAGCACCCGCCGGACAGGGGCTCAGCCCCAGCATTTT. This translates into CASTRRTGAQPQHF.